The 10 T cell receptor beta chains listed next were all sequenced from one sample in a study of cytomegalovirus exposure and HLA in healthy donors. PCR amplification relied on 60 Vbeta primers (plus 13 Jbeta primers). Produced via immunoSEQ multiplex PCR; TCRdb's table is partial and in-frame only. The data hold tens of thousands of clones, with roughly 85% observed a single time. The specimen was PBMCs. Receptors were obtained from a female donor in good health and CMV-seronegative.

This rearrangement joins TRBV11-2 to TRBJ1-2, with 8 bases aligning to TRBD1. Germline lookup yields CDR1 SGHAT and CDR2 FQNNGV. CDR3 length: 15 residues. Unmatched junction bases numbered 9, after V lost 5 bases and J lost 4 bases. The CDR3, as DNA: TGTGCCAGCAGCCCCGGACAGGGACTGTCCTATGGCTACACCTTC. Amino acid sequence: CASSPGQGLSYGYTF.

The chain's CDR3 is CASSDPGLSSYNEQFF. The DNA for the CDR3 is TGTGCCAGCAGTGATCCGGGATTGAGCTCCTACAATGAGCAGTTCTTC. The chain links TRBV25-1 to TRBJ2-1; tentatively, D is TRBD2 (5 bases). The CDR3 spans 16 residues. Between the trimmed V and J ends, which lost 3 bases and 0 bases, there was a span of 12 bases. Germline loops: CDR1 MGHDK, CDR2 SYGVNS.

The chain couples TRBV28 to TRBJ1-3; 7 bases fit TRBD1. V shed 7 bases, J shed 4 bases, and the junction held 7 bases outside the gene matches. Germline V gene data show CDR1 as MDHEN and CDR2 as SYDVKM. This CDR3 has 14 amino acids. CDR3: CASTSAGGGNTIYF. Written as DNA, the CDR3 is TGTGCCAGCACCTCTGCAGGGGGAGGAAACACCATATATTTT.

This clone showed up just a few times. The J gene is TRBJ2-2, the V gene TRBV5-1; 7 bases match TRBD1. V lost 2 bases, J lost 2 bases, and 3 bases stayed unmatched. The CDR3 spans 15 residues. The germline V gene encodes CDR1 SGHRS and CDR2 YFSETQ. The CDR3 DNA sequence: TGCGCCAGCAGCTTTACAGGGGCCAACACCGGGGAGCTGTTTTTT. This codes for CASSFTGANTGELFF.

As DNA, the CDR3 is TGTGCCAGTAGTATCGACAATAGCAATCAGCCCCAGCATTTT. Translated, it gives CASSIDNSNQPQHF. This chain connects TRBV19 to TRBJ1-5; D gene ambiguous. The CDR3 has 14 amino acids. Trimming pared 3 bases from V and 0 bases from J, leaving 6 bases between. Germline V lookup: CDR1 LNHDA, CDR2 SQIVND (reference sequence). The complete variable domain, with remaining parts taken from reference TRBV19 and TRBJ1-5, reads DGGITQSPKYLFRKEGQNVTLSCEQNLNHDAMYWYRQDPGQGLRLIYYSQIVNDFQKGDIAEGYSVSREKKESFPLTVTSAQKNPTAFYLCASSIDNSNQPQHFGDGTRLSIL.

V and J are TRBV5-1 and TRBJ2-3; 9 nucleotides agree with TRBD2. Germline CDR1 and CDR2: SGHRS and YFSETQ. The CDR3 totals 17 residues. Trimming at V came to 0 bases and at J to 3 bases, leaving 8 bases not matched to a gene. The CDR3: CASSLAVGGGATDTQYF. The CDR3 DNA is TGCGCCAGCAGCTTGGCGGTTGGCGGGGGGGCGACAGATACGCAGTATTTT. The complete variable domain, with remaining parts taken from reference TRBV5-1 and TRBJ2-3, reads KAGVTQTPRYLIKTRGQQVTLSCSPISGHRSVSWYQQTPGQGLQFLFEYFSETQRNKGNFPGRFSGRQFSNSRSEMNVSTLELGDSALYLCASSLAVGGGATDTQYFGPGTRLTVL.

This clone appeared a few times. The chain joins TRBV28 to TRBJ1-6; TRBD1 is a possible D gene (5 bases). The CDR3 has 20 amino acids. Trimming pared 2 bases from V and 0 bases from J, leaving 20 bases between. The germline CDR1 and CDR2 sequences are MDHEN and SYDVKM. For the CDR3, the DNA is TGTGCCAGCAGTTTACGCTTCAGGGAAGGGGCGAGCTCCTATAATTCACCCCTCCACTTT. Its translation is CASSLRFREGASSYNSPLHF.

The chain has TRBV4-2 and TRBJ1-2; TRBD1 aligns across 7 bases. CDR1 and CDR2 (germline): LGHNA, YNFKEQ. CDR3 length: 15 residues. V shed 4 bases and J 2 bases; nucleotides not matched to a gene: 7. DNA for the CDR3: TGTGCCAGCAGCCGAGAACAGGGGAGAAACTATGGCTACACCTTC. Protein: CASSREQGRNYGYTF.

V and J are TRBV4-1 and TRBJ1-2; TRBD1 matches 9 bases. This CDR3 comprises 16 residues. The germline CDR1 and CDR2 sequences are MGHRA and YSYEKL. J lost 3 bases, V lost 3 bases, and 8 bases had no gene match. In DNA form, the CDR3 reads TGCGCCAGCAGCCAGGGGACAGGGTCAAGGGACTATGGCTACACCTTC. This translates into CASSQGTGSRDYGYTF.

This chain uses TRBV7-8 with TRBJ2-7; 9 positions agree with TRBD2. Looked up from germline, CDR1 is SGHVS and CDR2 is FQNEAQ. There are 14 residues in the CDR3. The V and J ends lost 4 bases and 6 bases, in that order; junction bases with no gene match: 7. CDR3 nucleotides: TGTGCCAGCAGCTATCGCGGGGGGGTAAGCGAGCAGTACTTC. Translated, it gives CASSYRGGVSEQYF.